This T cell receptor beta chain was found in a study of blood T cell repertoires in COVID-19. The V segment lost 3 bases and the J segment 2 bases; nucleotides outside the gene matches: 6. The CDR3 runs to 15 residues. CDR1 MGHRA and CDR2 YSYEKL come from the germline V gene. Only in-frame clones appear in the TCRdb table, and some are missing; sequencing was by immunoSEQ multiplex PCR. The repertoire holds about 240,000 clones, around 85% seen once, with roughly 3.3% in the top ten. This chain links TRBV4-1 with TRBJ2-5, with 7 bases fitting TRBD2. This TCR came from a woman between 35 and 50 years old with acute COVID-19. The sequencing input was PBMCs or T cells enriched from blood (not recorded which). The CDR3 DNA follows: TGCGCCAGCAGCCAGGAAGCGGGACTGCAAGAGACCCAGTACTTC. This gives the protein CASSQEAGLQETQYF.